This T cell receptor (beta chain) was captured by sequencing in a study of T cells in localized non-small cell lung cancer. Notes on the study in general: Uninvolved neighboring lung showed the greatest T cell clonality, exceeding tumor. Heterogeneity remains possible, as sequencing covered one tumor region only. Greater T cell density in blood accompanied longer overall survival. Appearing in adjacent lung were a median approximately 50 of the top 100 tumor clones.

For this clone: Its antigen is as yet unknown.

Trimming removed 1 base at V and 2 bases at J, with 8 bases between. This CDR3 is built from 15 residues. Germline V lookup: CDR1 SGHVS, CDR2 FQNEAQ. The data were produced by immunoSEQ multiplex PCR, yet TCRdb's version contains in-frame clones alone and is incomplete. The data show around 5,400 clones, with 85% seen just once and around 9.1% held by the top ten. Source: PBMCs, taken before any cancer treatment. This receptor was taken from a woman aged 35-75 years with stage II lung adenocarcinoma. This chain uses TRBV7-8 with TRBJ2-2, with D possibly TRBD2 on 5 matching bases. The CDR3 reads CASSLGLANTGELFF. The CDR3 DNA reads TGTGCCAGCAGCTTAGGGCTAGCCAACACCGGGGAGCTGTTTTTT.